This TCR beta chain emerged from a study of human CD8 memory T cell subsets (dated by TCRdb to the early 2020s). For context, the study as a whole: To assess how stem-like (TSTEM), progenitor exhausted-like (TPEX) and effector memory CD8+ T cell subsets are clonally related, the TCRbeta repertoires of these three subsets were compared. Six donors each provided TSTEM, TPEX and effector memory subsets, and TCRbeta repertoires were obtained from all six.

A Human TCR Profiling Kit was used to prepare UMI-labeled 5' RACE TCRbeta libraries. Every TCRbeta library was prepared in parallel with an identical number of PCR cycles. In the original analysis: Each TCRbeta library contained between roughly 2,600 and 18,000 functional CDR3beta clonotypes. MIGEC 1.2.9 was used for UMI extraction and consensus assembly, with at least three reads per UMI being required. MiXCR 3.0.3 was used to extract the in-frame CDR3beta repertoires. After each sample was downsampled to 42,000 randomly selected UMIs, diversity metrics were computed in VDJtools 1.2.1. For the top 3,000 clones of each sample pair, the repertoire overlap metrics D, R and F2 were calculated in VDJtools. Each entry corresponds to one CDR3 protein sequence from reads that TCRdb reprocessed, and DNA is not given. Clone size and V and J calls follow TCRdb, not the original study. The table for this sample records about 10,000 distinct CDR3 sequences. 20% to 25% of the sample is taken by the ten largest.

Density gradient separation was used to isolate peripheral blood mononuclear cells from buffy coats of healthy donors. Negative magnetic separation using EasySep or MojoSort CD8+ T cell isolation kits was how the study enriched total CD8+ T cells. An RNeasy Mini Kit was used to extract total RNA from duplicate vials of roughly 160,000 sorted CD8+ T cells per subset. PBMCs were used either fresh or after cryopreservation in fetal bovine serum containing 10% DMSO. Fluorescence-activated cell sorting on a FACSAria III was used to sort the CD8+ T cell subsets to purity. Turning to this clonotype: There is no known antigen for this receptor.

General conclusions and limits of the study: Both stem-like subsets shared clonotypes with effector memory cells, but TSTEM and TPEX repertoires overlapped minimally, suggesting distinct antigen spectra. Similarly high normalized Shannon-Wiener diversity was shown by TSTEM and TPEX subsets, whereas comparatively lower diversity was seen in effector memory subsets. Only TCRbeta chains were sequenced, and repertoire comparisons rested on about 6 donors tested with paired t-tests and Bonferroni correction. Greater repertoire diversity in TSTEM than in TPEX subsets was suggested by Chao1 estimates, potentially reflecting a broader range of specificities.

From cysteine to phenylalanine, the CDR3 is 13 amino acids long. The protein alone is recorded here. The CDR1 and CDR2 encoded by the germline V gene are SGHAT and FQNNGV. This sequence originates from a human donor in good health. Material for sequencing was CD8+ T cells from PBMCs. This sequence uses TRBV11-2 and TRBJ1-1. CDR3 protein: CASSLLSVTEAFF.